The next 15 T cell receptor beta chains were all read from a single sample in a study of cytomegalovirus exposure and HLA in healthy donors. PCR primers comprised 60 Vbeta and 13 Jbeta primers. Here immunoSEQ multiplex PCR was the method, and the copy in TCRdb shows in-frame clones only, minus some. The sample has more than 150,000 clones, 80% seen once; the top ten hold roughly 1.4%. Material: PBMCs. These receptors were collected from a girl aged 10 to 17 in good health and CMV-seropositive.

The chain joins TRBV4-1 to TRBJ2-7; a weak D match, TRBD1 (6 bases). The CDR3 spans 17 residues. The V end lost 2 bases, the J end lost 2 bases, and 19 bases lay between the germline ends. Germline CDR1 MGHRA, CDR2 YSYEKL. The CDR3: CASSQSSGTPSPYEQYF. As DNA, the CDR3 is TGCGCCAGCAGCCAATCTTCCGGGACACCTTCGCCCTACGAGCAGTACTTC.

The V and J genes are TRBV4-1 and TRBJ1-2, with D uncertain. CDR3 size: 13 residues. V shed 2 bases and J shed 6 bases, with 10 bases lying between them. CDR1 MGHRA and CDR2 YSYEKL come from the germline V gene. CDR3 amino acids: CASSQNSGDGYTF. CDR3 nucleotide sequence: TGCGCCAGCAGCCAAAATTCAGGCGATGGCTACACCTTC.

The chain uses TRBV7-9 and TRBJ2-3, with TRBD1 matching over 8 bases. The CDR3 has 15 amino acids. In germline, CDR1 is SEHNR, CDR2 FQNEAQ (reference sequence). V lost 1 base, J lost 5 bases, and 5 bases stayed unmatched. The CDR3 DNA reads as TGTGCCAGCAGCTTAGAGGACAGGGTCAAAGATACGCAGTATTTT. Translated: CASSLEDRVKDTQYF.

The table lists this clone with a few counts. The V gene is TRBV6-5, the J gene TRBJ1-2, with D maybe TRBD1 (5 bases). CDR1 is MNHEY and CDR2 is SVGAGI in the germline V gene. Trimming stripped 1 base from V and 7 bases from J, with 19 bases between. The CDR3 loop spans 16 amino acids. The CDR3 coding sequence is TGTGCCAGCAGTTACTTGTCCGGAGGGGCAAGAGGTGGCTACACCTTC. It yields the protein CASSYLSGGARGGYTF.

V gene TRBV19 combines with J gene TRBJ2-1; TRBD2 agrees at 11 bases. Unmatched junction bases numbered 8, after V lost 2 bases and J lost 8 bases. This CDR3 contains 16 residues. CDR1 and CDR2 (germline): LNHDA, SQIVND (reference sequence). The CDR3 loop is CASSIRTSGWSDEQFF. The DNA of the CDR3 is TGTGCCAGTAGTATAAGGACTAGCGGGTGGTCGGATGAGCAGTTCTTC.

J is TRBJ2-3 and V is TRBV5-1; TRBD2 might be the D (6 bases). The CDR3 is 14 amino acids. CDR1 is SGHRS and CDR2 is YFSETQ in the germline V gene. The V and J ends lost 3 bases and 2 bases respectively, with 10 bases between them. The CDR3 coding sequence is TGCGCCAGCAGCTCTAGCGACCCCACAGATACGCAGTATTTT. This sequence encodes CASSSSDPTDTQYF.

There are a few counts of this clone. The CDR3 DNA reads TGTGCCAGCAGCGTAGATTGGGTAGCGGGAGGGCCCTACAATGAGCAGTTCTTC. Encoded protein: CASSVDWVAGGPYNEQFF. The chain links TRBV9 to TRBJ2-1; TRBD2 matches at 11 bases. CDR3 size: 18 residues. CDR1 and CDR2 (germline): SGDLS, YYNGEE. V dropped 0 bases and J dropped 2; count of bases not matched to a gene: 7.

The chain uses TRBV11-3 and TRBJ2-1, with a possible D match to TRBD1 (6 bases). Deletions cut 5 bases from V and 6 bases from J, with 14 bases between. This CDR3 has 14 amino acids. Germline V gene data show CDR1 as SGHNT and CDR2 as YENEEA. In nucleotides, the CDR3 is TGTGCCAGCAGCCGACCCGACAGGCCCAATGAGCAGTTCTTC. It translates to CASSRPDRPNEQFF.

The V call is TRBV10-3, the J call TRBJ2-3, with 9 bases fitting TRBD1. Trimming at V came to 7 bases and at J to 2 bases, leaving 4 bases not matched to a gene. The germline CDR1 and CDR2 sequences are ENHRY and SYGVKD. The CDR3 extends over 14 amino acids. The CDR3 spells CAITRDRDTDTQYF. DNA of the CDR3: TGTGCCATCACACGGGACAGGGACACAGATACGCAGTATTTT.

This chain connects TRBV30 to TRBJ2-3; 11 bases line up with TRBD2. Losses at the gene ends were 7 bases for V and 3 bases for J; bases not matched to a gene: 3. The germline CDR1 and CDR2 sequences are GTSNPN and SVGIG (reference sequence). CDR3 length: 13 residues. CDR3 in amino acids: CASLAGGTDTQYF. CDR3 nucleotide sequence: TGTGCCTCGCTAGCGGGAGGTACAGATACGCAGTATTTT.

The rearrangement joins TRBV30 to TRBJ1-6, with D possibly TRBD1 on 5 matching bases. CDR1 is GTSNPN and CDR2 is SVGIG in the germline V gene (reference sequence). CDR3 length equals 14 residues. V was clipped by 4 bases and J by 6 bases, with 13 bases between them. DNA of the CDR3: TGTGCCTGGACAGCAGGGACTCTTAATTCACCCCTCCACTTT. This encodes CAWTAGTLNSPLHF.

CDR3 sequence: CASSLVFAGPSGNTIYF. CDR3 in DNA: TGCGCCAGCAGCTTGGTCTTCGCAGGGCCCTCTGGAAACACCATATATTTT. The rearrangement uses TRBV5-1 and TRBJ1-3; possible D gene TRBD1, 5 bases. V was clipped by 0 bases and J by 0 bases, with 13 bases between them. The CDR3 totals 17 residues. CDR1 is SGHRS, CDR2 YFSETQ, per germline.

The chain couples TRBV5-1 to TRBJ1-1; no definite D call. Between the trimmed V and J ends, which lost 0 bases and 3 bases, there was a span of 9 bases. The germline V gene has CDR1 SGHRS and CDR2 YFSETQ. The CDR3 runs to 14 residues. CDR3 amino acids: CASSLDPGYTEAFF. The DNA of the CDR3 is TGCGCCAGCAGCTTGGATCCGGGATACACTGAAGCTTTCTTT.

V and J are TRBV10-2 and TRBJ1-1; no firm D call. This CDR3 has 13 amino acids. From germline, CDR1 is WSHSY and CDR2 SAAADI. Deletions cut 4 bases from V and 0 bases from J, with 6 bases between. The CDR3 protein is CASSGQLNTEAFF. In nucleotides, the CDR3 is TGCGCCAGCAGTGGACAACTGAACACTGAAGCTTTCTTT.

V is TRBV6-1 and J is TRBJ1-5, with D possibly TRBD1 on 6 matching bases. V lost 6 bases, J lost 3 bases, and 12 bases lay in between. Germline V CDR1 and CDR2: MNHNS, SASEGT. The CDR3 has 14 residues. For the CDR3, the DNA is TGTGCCAGCAGCTGGACAGATACCAATCAGCCCCAGCATTTT. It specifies CASSWTDTNQPQHF.